This paragraph covers one T cell receptor (beta chain) sequence. Germline V gene sequence: CDR1 DFQATT, CDR2 SNEGSKA (reference sequence). Trimming took 8 bases from V and 0 from J; bases not matched to a gene: 12. This CDR3 is 16 amino acids long. The source of the sample is a study of T-cell memory formation after mild COVID-19. Using its own MiXCR run on the 5' RACE reads, TCRdb lists one record per CDR3 protein. The sample records 180,000 or so distinct CDR3 sequences, roughly 17% being singletons. What was sequenced was PBMCs or a T cell subset sorted from them (not recorded which). The rearrangement uses TRBV20-1 and TRBJ2-1; 8 bases map to TRBD2. The TCR was taken from an adult woman who had mild COVID-19 (a few samples of this study predate the infection). Cell type and time point are not known. CDR3: CSTTPLAASSYNEQFF. In nucleotides, the CDR3 is TGCAGTACAACCCCACTAGCGGCTAGCTCCTACAATGAGCAGTTCTTC.